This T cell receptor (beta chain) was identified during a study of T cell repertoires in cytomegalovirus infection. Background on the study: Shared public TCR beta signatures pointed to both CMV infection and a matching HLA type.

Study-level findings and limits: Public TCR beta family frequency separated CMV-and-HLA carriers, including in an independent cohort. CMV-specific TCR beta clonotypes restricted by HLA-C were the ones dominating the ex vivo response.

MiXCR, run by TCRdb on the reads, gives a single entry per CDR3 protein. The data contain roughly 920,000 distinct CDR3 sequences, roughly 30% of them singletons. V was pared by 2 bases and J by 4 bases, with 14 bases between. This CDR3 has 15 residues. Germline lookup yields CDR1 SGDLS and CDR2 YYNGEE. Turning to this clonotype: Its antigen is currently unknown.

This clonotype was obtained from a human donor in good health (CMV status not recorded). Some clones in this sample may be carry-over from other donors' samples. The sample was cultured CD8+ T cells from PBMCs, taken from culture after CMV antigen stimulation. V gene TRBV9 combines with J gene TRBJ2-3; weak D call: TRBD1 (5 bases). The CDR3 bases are TGTGCCAGCAGCGTCCAGGGTAGAGAGGCAGATACGCAGTATTTT. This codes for CASSVQGREADTQYF.